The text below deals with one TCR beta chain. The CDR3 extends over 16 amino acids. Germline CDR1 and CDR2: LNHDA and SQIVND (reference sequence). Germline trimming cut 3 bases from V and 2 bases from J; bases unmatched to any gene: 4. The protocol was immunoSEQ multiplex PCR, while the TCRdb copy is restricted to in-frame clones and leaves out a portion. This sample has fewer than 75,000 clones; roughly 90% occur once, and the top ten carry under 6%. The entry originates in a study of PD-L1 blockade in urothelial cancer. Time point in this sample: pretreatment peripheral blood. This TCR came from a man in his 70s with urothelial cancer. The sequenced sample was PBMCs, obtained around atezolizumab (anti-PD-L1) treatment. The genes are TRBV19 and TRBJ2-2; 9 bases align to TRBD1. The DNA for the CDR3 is TGTGCCAGTAGTATTCTGGGACAGGGTAACACCGGGGAGCTGTTTTTT. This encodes CASSILGQGNTGELFF.